These T cell receptor beta chains were read from a single sample in a study of response to subunit inactivated influenza vaccine. TCRdb processed the RT-PCR reads anew with MiXCR; each CDR3 protein has one entry. The sample comprises 800,000 to 1,000,000 distinct CDR3 sequences, 21% of which are singletons, and 10% rests with the top ten. This sample comprised PBMCs from blood, obtained less than 6 days after vaccination. These receptors all stem from a man aged 45-60 years who received an inactivated influenza vaccine. CDR3s include the opening cysteine and the closing phenylalanine or tryptophan. D genes are given only for firm matches. The size entry is marked missing in some rows and otherwise reads once, few, many or a size class.

TRBV3-1	few	-	TRBJ2-3	CASRPFRGSHTDTQYF	TGTGCCAGCAGACCCTTCAGAGGCTCTCACACAGATACGCAGTATTTT
TRBV11-2	-	TRBD1	TRBJ2-7	CASSRGPGTEVYEQYF	TGTGCCAGCAGCCGGGGTCCCGGGACAGAAGTCTACGAGCAGTACTTC
TRBV5-1	few	-	TRBJ2-1	CASSLASVYEQFF	TGCGCCAGCAGCTTGGCAAGCGTGTATGAGCAGTTCTTC
TRBV9	many	TRBD2	TRBJ2-1	CASSVGRSGSSYNEQFF	TGTGCCAGCAGCGTAGGTAGGAGCGGGAGCTCCTACAATGAGCAGTTCTTC
TRBV29-1	-	TRBD2	TRBJ2-3	CSATLRGEERDTQYF	TGCAGCGCCACCCTGCGGGGGGAGGAGAGAGATACGCAGTATTTT
TRBV5-1	-	-	TRBJ2-7	CASSPRPVTLGDYEQYF	TGCGCCAGCAGCCCCCGCCCGGTGACACTAGGGGACTACGAGCAGTACTTC
TRBV20-1	few	TRBD1	TRBJ1-2	CSATSGTGGRSGGYTF	TGCAGTGCTACGAGTGGGACAGGGGGCCGGAGCGGTGGCTACACCTTC
TRBV24-1	few	TRBD1	TRBJ2-3	CATSEGTGKVTDTQYF	TGTGCCACCAGTGAGGGGACAGGGAAAGTGACAGATACGCAGTATTTT
TRBV27	-	-	TRBJ2-3	CASSLIEHMGPDTQYF	TGTGCCAGCAGTTTAATAGAACATATGGGCCCAGATACGCAGTATTTT
TRBV20-1	few	TRBD2	TRBJ2-3	CSAERPGLAGGPGLDTQYF	TGCAGTGCCGAACGACCGGGACTAGCGGGAGGGCCTGGCTTGGATACGCAGTATTTT
TRBV12-3/TRBV12-4	few	TRBD2	TRBJ2-7	CASSSSGTSDYEQYF	TGTGCCAGCAGTTCTAGCGGGACGAGCGACTACGAGCAGTACTTC
TRBV19	-	-	TRBJ2-1	CASSMGANNEQFF	TGTGCCAGTAGTATGGGGGCCAACAATGAGCAGTTCTTC
TRBV10-3	few	TRBD1	TRBJ2-7	CAISPTGMISYEQYF	TGTGCCATCAGTCCGACAGGGATGATCTCCTACGAGCAGTACTTC
TRBV29-1	-	TRBD2	TRBJ2-1	CSVLETSGSSYNEQFF	TGCAGCGTCCTTGAGACTAGCGGGAGCTCCTACAATGAGCAGTTCTTC
TRBV10-1	-	-	TRBJ1-1	CASSETLQARAFF	TGCGCCAGCAGTGAGACTCTGCAGGCAAGGGCTTTCTTT
TRBV4-3	few	-	TRBJ1-1	CASSQDSLGTEAFF	TGCGCCAGCAGCCAAGATTCTTTGGGGACTGAAGCTTTCTTT
TRBV28	few	-	TRBJ2-7	CASSPPRQFYEQYF	TGTGCCAGCAGCCCCCCCAGACAGTTTTACGAGCAGTACTTC
TRBV20-1	many	-	TRBJ2-1	CSAPPSTSGNEQFF	TGCAGTGCTCCCCCCTCAACCTCGGGAAATGAGCAGTTCTTC
TRBV6-2/TRBV6-3	-	-	TRBJ2-7	CASTKSSWGNSYEQYF	TGTGCCAGCACTAAAAGTTCCTGGGGGAATTCCTACGAGCAGTACTTC
TRBV12-3/TRBV12-4	-	-	TRBJ2-3	CASQNGNTDTQYF	TGTGCCAGCCAAAATGGAAACACAGATACGCAGTATTTT
TRBV6-2/TRBV6-3	-	-	TRBJ2-7	CASVPWRDRLAEQYF	TGTGCCAGCGTACCTTGGCGGGATCGCCTAGCCGAGCAGTACTTC
TRBV6-1	few	TRBD1	TRBJ1-1	CASSEHMGQGLMNTEAFF	TGTGCCAGCAGTGAACACATGGGACAGGGACTCATGAACACTGAAGCTTTCTTT
TRBV29-1	few	TRBD2	TRBJ2-3	CSVGGRVRASGSRDTQYF	TGCAGCGTTGGTGGCCGCGTACGGGCTAGCGGGAGCCGGGATACGCAGTATTTT
TRBV4-1	few	-	TRBJ2-3	CASSQEDYGGDTQYF	TGCGCCAGCAGCCAAGAGGACTATGGGGGAGATACGCAGTATTTT
TRBV12-3/TRBV12-4	few	TRBD1	TRBJ1-1	CASSTWTGSDTEAFF	TGTGCCAGCAGTACCTGGACAGGGTCTGACACTGAAGCTTTCTTT
TRBV7-2	-	TRBD2	TRBJ2-7	CASRADLAGGGEQYF	TGTGCCAGCAGGGCAGATTTAGCGGGGGGGGGCGAGCAGTACTTC
TRBV24-1	once	TRBD1	TRBJ2-7	CATSDLQTGDSHEQYF	TGTGCCACCAGTGATTTGCAGACAGGGGACTCCCACGAGCAGTACTTC
TRBV2	-	-	TRBJ2-7	CASTGQPRYEQYF	TGTGCCAGCACGGGGCAGCCACGCTACGAGCAGTACTTC
TRBV20-1	-	-	TRBJ1-2	CSASVRRRPDTF	TGCAGTGCTAGCGTTAGGCGGCGGCCCGACACCTTC
TRBV10-1	few	TRBD1	TRBJ2-7	CASSEAGQGVYEQYF	TGCGCCAGCAGTGAGGCGGGACAGGGGGTGTACGAGCAGTACTTC
TRBV20-1	few	-	TRBJ2-3	CSARRKGTDTQYF	TGCAGTGCTAGGAGGAAGGGGACTGATACGCAGTATTTT
TRBV6-5	few	-	TRBJ1-3	CASSYSSGAGNTIYF	TGTGCCAGCAGTTACTCATCGGGGGCTGGAAACACCATATATTTT
TRBV19	few	-	TRBJ1-1	CASSQHGITEAFF	TGTGCCAGTAGCCAGCACGGGATCACTGAAGCTTTCTTT
TRBV20-1	-	TRBD1	TRBJ1-3	CSASGDGQADTIYF	TGCAGTGCTAGTGGAGACGGACAGGCAGACACCATATATTTT
TRBV7-9	few	-	TRBJ2-7	CASSFRGAVDYEQYF	TGTGCCAGCAGCTTCAGGGGCGCGGTGGACTACGAGCAGTACTTC
TRBV3-1	once	TRBD1	TRBJ1-2	CASSQPVTGGNYGYTF	TGTGCCAGCAGCCAACCCGTGACAGGGGGCAACTATGGCTACACCTTC
TRBV20-1	-	TRBD2	TRBJ2-1	CSARDLRGATEQFF	TGCAGTGCTAGAGATCTGCGGGGGGCCACTGAGCAGTTCTTC
TRBV19	-	-	TRBJ1-6	CASNDGNSPLHF	TGTGCCAGTAACGACGGCAATTCACCCCTCCACTTT
TRBV11-2	few	TRBD1	TRBJ1-1	CASSPPRQGRAFF	TGTGCCAGCAGCCCACCCCGACAGGGAAGGGCTTTCTTT
TRBV5-1	many	TRBD1	TRBJ2-7	CASSLRDSYEQYF	TGTGCCAGCAGCCTAAGGGACAGTTACGAGCAGTACTTC
TRBV20-1	-	-	TRBJ2-1	CSAPRPLGRNNEQFF	TGCAGTGCCCCCCGCCCCCTCGGGCGCAACAATGAGCAGTTCTTC
TRBV27	-	TRBD2	TRBJ2-2	CASSSLPGISGRTTNTGELFF	TGTGCCAGCAGTTCCCTCCCCGGGATTAGCGGGAGGACGACGAACACCGGGGAGCTGTTTTTT
TRBV5-4	many	TRBD2	TRBJ2-4	CASSWLTSGRGSAKNIQYF	TGTGCCAGCAGCTGGCTGACTAGCGGGAGAGGATCAGCCAAAAACATTCAGTACTTC
TRBV29-1	few	-	TRBJ2-7	CSVDRDGTYEQYF	TGCAGCGTTGACAGGGACGGTACCTACGAGCAGTACTTC
TRBV7-9	few	-	TRBJ2-5	CASSLKGRDEETQYF	TGTGCCAGCAGCTTAAAGGGCAGGGACGAGGAGACCCAGTACTTC
TRBV29-1	many	-	TRBJ2-1	CSVGAAYNEQFF	TGCAGCGTTGGGGCAGCTTACAATGAGCAGTTCTTC
TRBV7-2	few	-	TRBJ2-7	CASSLVPKGGAYYEQYF	TGTGCCAGCAGCTTAGTGCCCAAGGGCGGTGCCTACTACGAGCAGTACTTC
TRBV12-3/TRBV12-4	few	-	TRBJ2-2	CASSPGTSPSTGELFF	TGTGCCAGCAGTCCAGGGACTTCCCCGAGTACCGGGGAGCTGTTTTTT
TRBV6-1	many	-	TRBJ2-1	CASKHDRLVDNEQFF	TGTGCCAGCAAGCATGACCGACTAGTGGACAATGAGCAGTTCTTC
TRBV24-1	many	-	TRBJ2-1	CATSDYGTGYNNEQFF	TGTGCCACCAGTGATTATGGGACGGGATACAACAATGAGCAGTTCTTC
TRBV7-2	many	-	TRBJ1-5	CASSLSGGQPQHF	TGTGCCAGCAGCTTAAGCGGGGGGCAGCCCCAGCATTTT
TRBV5-8	-	-	TRBJ1-2	CASSSALANYGYTF	TGTGCCAGCAGCTCAGCCCTAGCTAACTATGGCTACACCTTC
TRBV15	-	-	TRBJ2-7	CATSRELSYEQYF	TGTGCCACCAGCAGAGAGCTCTCCTACGAGCAGTACTTC